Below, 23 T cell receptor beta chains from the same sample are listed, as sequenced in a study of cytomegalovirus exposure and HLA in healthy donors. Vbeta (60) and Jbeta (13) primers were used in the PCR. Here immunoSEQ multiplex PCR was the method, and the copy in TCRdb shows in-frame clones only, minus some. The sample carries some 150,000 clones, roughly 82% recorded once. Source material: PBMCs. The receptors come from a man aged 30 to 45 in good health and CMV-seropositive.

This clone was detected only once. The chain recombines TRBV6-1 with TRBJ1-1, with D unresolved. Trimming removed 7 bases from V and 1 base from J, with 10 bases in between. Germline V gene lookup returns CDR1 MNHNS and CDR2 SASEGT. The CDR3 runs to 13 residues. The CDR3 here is CASNEVRNTEAFF. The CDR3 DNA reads TGTGCCAGCAACGAAGTTAGGAACACTGAAGCTTTCTTT.

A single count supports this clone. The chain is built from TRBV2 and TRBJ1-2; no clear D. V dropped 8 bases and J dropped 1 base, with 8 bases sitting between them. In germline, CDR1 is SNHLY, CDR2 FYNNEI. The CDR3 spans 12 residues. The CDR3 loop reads CASARSNYGYTF. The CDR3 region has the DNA TGTGCCAGCGCCAGAAGTAACTATGGCTACACCTTC. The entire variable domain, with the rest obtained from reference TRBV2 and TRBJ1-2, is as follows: EPEVTQTPSHQVTQMGQEVILRCVPISNHLYFYWYRQILGQKVEFLVSFYNNEISEKSEIFDDQFSVERPDGSNFTLKIRSTKLEDSAMYFCASARSNYGYTFGSGTRLTVV.

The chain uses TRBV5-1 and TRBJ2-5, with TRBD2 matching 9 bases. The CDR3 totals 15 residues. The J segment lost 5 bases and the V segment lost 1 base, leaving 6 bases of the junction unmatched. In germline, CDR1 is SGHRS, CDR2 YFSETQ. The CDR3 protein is CASSLTGLASETQYF. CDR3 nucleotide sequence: TGCGCCAGCAGCTTGACAGGACTAGCGAGCGAGACCCAGTACTTC.

CDR3 nucleotide sequence: TGTGCCAGCAGTTACGGTGGACAACTGAGCTCCTACGAGCAGTACTTC. It encodes CASSYGGQLSSYEQYF. The chain uses TRBV6-5 and TRBJ2-7; D is perhaps TRBD1 (5 bases). Germline V lookup: CDR1 MNHEY, CDR2 SVGAGI. V lost 2 bases and J 0 bases, leaving 14 bases between the germline ends. The CDR3 covers 16 residues.

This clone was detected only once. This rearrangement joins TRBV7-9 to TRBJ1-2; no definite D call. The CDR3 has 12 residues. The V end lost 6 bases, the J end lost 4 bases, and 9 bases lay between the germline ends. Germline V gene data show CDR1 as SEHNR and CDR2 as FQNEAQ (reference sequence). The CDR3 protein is CASSGGIYGYTF. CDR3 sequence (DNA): TGTGCCAGCAGTGGAGGGATCTATGGCTACACCTTC.

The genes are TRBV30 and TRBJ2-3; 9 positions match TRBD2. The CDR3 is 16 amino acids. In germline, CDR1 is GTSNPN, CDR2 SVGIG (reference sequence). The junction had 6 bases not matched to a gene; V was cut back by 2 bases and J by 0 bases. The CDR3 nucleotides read TGTGCCTGGAGTTCACCCACTAGCGGGAGCACAGATACGCAGTATTTT. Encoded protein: CAWSSPTSGSTDTQYF. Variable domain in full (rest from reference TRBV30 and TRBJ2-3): SQTIHQWPATLVQPVGSPLSLECTVEGTSNPNLYWYRQAAGRGLQLLFYSVGIGQISSEVPQNLSASRPQDRQFILSSKKLLLSDSGFYLCAWSSPTSGSTDTQYFGPGTRLTVL.

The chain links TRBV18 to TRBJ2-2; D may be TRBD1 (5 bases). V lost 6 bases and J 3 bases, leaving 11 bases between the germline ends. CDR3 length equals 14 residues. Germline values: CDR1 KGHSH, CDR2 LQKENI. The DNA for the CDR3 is TGTGCCAGCTCGCCTGACAGACACACCGGGGAGCTGTTTTTT. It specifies CASSPDRHTGELFF.

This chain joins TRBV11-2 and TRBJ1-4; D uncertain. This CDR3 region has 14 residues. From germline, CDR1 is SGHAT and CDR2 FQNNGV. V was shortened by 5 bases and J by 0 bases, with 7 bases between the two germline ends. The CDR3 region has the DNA TGTGCCAGCAGCCCGACATCAACTAATGAAAAACTGTTTTTT. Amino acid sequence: CASSPTSTNEKLFF.

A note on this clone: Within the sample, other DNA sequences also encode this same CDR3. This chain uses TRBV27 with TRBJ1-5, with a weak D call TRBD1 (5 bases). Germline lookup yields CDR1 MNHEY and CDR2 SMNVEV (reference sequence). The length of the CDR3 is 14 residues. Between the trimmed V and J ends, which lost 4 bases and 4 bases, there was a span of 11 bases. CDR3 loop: CASSSTGGNQPQHF. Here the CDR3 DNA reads TGTGCCAGCAGTTCAACAGGTGGAAATCAGCCCCAGCATTTT.

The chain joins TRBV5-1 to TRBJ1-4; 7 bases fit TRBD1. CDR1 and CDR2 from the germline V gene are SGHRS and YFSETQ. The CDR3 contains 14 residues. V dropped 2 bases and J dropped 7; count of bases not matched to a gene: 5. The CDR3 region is CASSLGGPGEKLFF. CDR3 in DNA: TGCGCCAGCAGCTTAGGGGGCCCGGGTGAAAAACTGTTTTTT. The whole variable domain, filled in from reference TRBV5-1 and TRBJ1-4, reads KAGVTQTPRYLIKTRGQQVTLSCSPISGHRSVSWYQQTPGQGLQFLFEYFSETQRNKGNFPGRFSGRQFSNSRSEMNVSTLELGDSALYLCASSLGGPGEKLFFGSGTQLSVL.

CDR3: CASRPRDRTRWGNTEAFF. CDR3 bases: TGCGCCAGCAGACCCCGGGACAGAACTCGGTGGGGAAACACTGAAGCTTTCTTT. The rearrangement links TRBV5-1 to TRBJ1-1, with 7 bases matching TRBD1. The CDR3 contains 18 residues. Germline CDR1 reads SGHRS; CDR2 reads YFSETQ. J was trimmed by 2 bases and V by 5 bases; bases with no gene match: 18.

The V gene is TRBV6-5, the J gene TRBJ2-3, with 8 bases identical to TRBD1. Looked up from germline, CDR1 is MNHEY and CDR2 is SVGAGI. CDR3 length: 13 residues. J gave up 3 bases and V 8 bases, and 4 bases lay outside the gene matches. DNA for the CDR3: TGTGCCAGCCAGGACAGGGTAACAGATACGCAGTATTTT. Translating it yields CASQDRVTDTQYF.

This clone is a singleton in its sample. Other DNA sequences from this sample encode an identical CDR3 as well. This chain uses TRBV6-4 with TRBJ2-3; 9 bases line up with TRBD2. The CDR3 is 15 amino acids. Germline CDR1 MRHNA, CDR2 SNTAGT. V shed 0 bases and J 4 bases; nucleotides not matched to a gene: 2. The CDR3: CASSDSAGGSDTQYF. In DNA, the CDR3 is TGTGCCAGCAGTGACTCAGCGGGGGGCTCAGATACGCAGTATTTT.

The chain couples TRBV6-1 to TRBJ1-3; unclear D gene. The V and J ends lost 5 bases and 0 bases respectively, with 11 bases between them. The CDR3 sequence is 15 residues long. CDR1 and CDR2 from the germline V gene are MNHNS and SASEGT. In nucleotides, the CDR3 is TGTGCCAGCAGTTCGACATATGCCTCTGGAAACACCATATATTTT. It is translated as CASSSTYASGNTIYF.

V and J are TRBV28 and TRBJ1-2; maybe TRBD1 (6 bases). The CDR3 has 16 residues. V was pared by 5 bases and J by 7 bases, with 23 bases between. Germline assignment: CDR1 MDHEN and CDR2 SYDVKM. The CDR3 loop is CASSPGGASSISGYTF. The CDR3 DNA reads TGTGCCAGCAGTCCGGGGGGGGCTTCGTCTATCTCTGGCTACACCTTC.

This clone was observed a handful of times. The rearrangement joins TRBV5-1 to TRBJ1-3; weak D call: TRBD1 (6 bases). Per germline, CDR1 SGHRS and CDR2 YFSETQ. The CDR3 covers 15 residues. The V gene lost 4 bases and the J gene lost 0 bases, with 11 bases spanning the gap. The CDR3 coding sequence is TGCGCCAGCAGCCGGGACATAGTCTCTGGAAACACCATATATTTT. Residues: CASSRDIVSGNTIYF.

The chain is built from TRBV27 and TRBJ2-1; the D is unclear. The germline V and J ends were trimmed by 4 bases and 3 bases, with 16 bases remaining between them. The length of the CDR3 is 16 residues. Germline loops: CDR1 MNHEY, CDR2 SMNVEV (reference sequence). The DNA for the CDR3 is TGTGCCAGCAGTTCCCTGGGTGGCGGAGTCTACAATGAGCAGTTCTTC. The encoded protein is CASSSLGGGVYNEQFF.

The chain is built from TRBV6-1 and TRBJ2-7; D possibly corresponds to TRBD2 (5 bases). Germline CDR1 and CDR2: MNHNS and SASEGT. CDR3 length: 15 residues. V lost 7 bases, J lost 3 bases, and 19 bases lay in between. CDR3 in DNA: TGTGCCAGCACCCGGGATAATAATCTGGGCTACGAGCAGTACTTC. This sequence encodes CASTRDNNLGYEQYF.

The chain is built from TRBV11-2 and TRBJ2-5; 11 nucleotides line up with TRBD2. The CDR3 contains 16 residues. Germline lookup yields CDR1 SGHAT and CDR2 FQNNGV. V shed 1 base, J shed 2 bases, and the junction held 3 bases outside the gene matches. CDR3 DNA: TGTGCCAGCAGCTTAGTCTCTAGCGGGGGGCAAGAGACCCAGTACTTC. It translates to CASSLVSSGGQETQYF.

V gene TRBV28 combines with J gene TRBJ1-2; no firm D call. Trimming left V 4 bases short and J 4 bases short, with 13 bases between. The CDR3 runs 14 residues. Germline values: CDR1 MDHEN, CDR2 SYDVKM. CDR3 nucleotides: TGTGCCAGCAGTTCGTTGGCAAAATTCTATGGCTACACCTTC. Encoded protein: CASSSLAKFYGYTF.

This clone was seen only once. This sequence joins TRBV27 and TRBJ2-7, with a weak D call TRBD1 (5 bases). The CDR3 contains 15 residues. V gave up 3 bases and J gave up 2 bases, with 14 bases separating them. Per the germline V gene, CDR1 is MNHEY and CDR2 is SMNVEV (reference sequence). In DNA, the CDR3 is TGTGCCAGCAGTTTGGCCAGGGCGACCGCCTACGAGCAGTACTTC. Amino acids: CASSLARATAYEQYF.

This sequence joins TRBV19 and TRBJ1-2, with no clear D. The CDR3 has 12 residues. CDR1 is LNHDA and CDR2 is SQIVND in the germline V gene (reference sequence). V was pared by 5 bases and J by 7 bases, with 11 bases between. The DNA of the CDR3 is TGTGCCAGTAGTGGTTTCCGGTTTGGCTACACCTTC. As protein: CASSGFRFGYTF.

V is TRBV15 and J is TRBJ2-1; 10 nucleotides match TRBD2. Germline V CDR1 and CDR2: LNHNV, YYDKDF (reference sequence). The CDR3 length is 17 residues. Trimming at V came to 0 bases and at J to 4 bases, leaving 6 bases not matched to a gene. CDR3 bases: TGTGCCACCAGCAGAGATCTAACTAGCGGGGTTTACAATGAGCAGTTCTTC. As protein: CATSRDLTSGVYNEQFF.